The next 20 T cell receptor beta chains were all read from a single sample in a study of blood T cell repertoires in COVID-19. The method was immunoSEQ multiplex PCR; TCRdb's version includes in-frame clones alone and lacks a portion of them. The repertoire has under 150,000 clones, about 88% of them found once; the top ten carry under 9%. The material sequenced was peripheral blood. These receptors were taken from a woman in her seventies who had recovered from COVID-19.

The chain uses TRBV9 and TRBJ2-5, with D perhaps TRBD2 (6 bases). The CDR3 contains 14 residues. The germline V gene has CDR1 SGDLS and CDR2 YYNGEE. Trimming removed 0 bases from V and 4 bases from J, with 10 bases in between. CDR3 sequence (DNA): TGTGCCAGCAGCGTAGAAAAGGGACTAGAGACCCAGTACTTC. It is translated as CASSVEKGLETQYF.

This clone was seen only a few times. The chain recombines TRBV4-3 with TRBJ2-7; 8 positions match TRBD1. The CDR3 is 16 amino acids. Trimming at V came to 0 bases and at J to 3 bases, leaving 7 bases not matched to a gene. The germline CDR1 and CDR2 sequences are LGHNA and YSLEER. CDR3: CASSQEQDRVIYEQYF. The CDR3 DNA is TGCGCCAGCAGCCAAGAGCAGGACAGGGTTATCTACGAGCAGTACTTC.

The chain links TRBV11-2 to TRBJ2-5; TRBD2 matches at 10 bases. The V and J ends lost 5 bases and 5 bases, in that order; junction bases with no gene match: 8. The CDR3 loop spans 15 amino acids. CDR1 SGHAT and CDR2 FQNNGV come from the germline V gene. CDR3 sequence: CASSPLAGGRETQYF. CDR3 in DNA: TGTGCCAGCAGCCCTTTAGCGGGAGGAAGGGAGACCCAGTACTTC. Filled out from reference TRBV11-2 and TRBJ2-5, the complete variable domain reads EAGVAQSPRYKIIEKRQSVAFWCNPISGHATLYWYQQILGQGPKLLIQFQNNGVVDDSQLPKDRFSAERLKGVDSTLKIQPAKLEDSAVYLCASSPLAGGRETQYFGPGTRLLVL.

The genes are TRBV6-1 and TRBJ2-1; D may be TRBD1 (6 bases). Germline CDR1 and CDR2: MNHNS and SASEGT. Trimming removed 2 bases at V and 5 bases at J, with 19 bases between. CDR3 length equals 17 residues. CDR3 in amino acids: CASSELGLGHGDNEQFF. In nucleotides, the CDR3 is TGTGCCAGCAGTGAACTAGGGCTGGGACATGGGGACAATGAGCAGTTCTTC.

V gene TRBV6-2 or TRBV6-3 combines with J gene TRBJ2-3; weak D call: TRBD1 (6 bases). The CDR3 is 16 residues long. Germline V gene lookup returns CDR1 MNHEY and CDR2 SVGEGT. Trimming stripped 4 bases from V and 4 bases from J, with 18 bases between. This chain's CDR3 is CASSSYRVRDADTQYF. CDR3 DNA sequence: TGTGCCAGCAGTTCCTACAGGGTCCGGGACGCAGATACGCAGTATTTT.

The V call is TRBV6-2 or TRBV6-3, the J call TRBJ2-1, with TRBD2 identical over 9 bases. The CDR3 has 17 amino acids. CDR1 MNHEY and CDR2 SVGEGT come from the germline V gene. J lost 2 bases, V lost 4 bases, and 9 bases had no gene match. The CDR3 DNA is TGTGCCAGCAGTTCTTCCGCCGGGACTAGCCCCTACAATGAGCAGTTCTTC. Amino acid sequence: CASSSSAGTSPYNEQFF.

Comment on this clone: Mismatch with germline at one junction end may stem from a read error. The chain couples TRBV7-2 to TRBJ2-7, with 10 bases lining up with TRBD1. CDR3 length: 13 amino acids. The V gene's germline CDR1 is SGHTA and CDR2 FQGNSA. This CDR3 is CASSLGRDRGPRF. The CDR3 region has the DNA TGTGCCAGCAGCTTAGGAAGGGACAGGGGCCCGCGTTTC.

The rearrangement links TRBV5-6 to TRBJ1-1, with D possibly matching TRBD1 (5 bases). V lost 2 bases and J 4 bases, leaving 12 bases between the germline ends. Germline V gene lookup returns CDR1 SGHDT and CDR2 YYEEEE. The CDR3 extends over 14 amino acids. The CDR3 DNA sequence: TGTGCCAGCAGCTTAGGGGTGTTGGTCACTGAAGCTTTCTTT. Translated: CASSLGVLVTEAFF.

The chain recombines TRBV19 with TRBJ2-2, with D perhaps TRBD1 (6 bases). Germline assignment: CDR1 LNHDA and CDR2 SQIVND (reference sequence). The length of the CDR3 is 13 residues. The V and J ends lost 4 bases and 3 bases respectively, with 6 bases between them. The CDR3: CASSTGDTGELFF. CDR3 DNA sequence: TGTGCCAGTAGTACAGGGGACACCGGGGAGCTGTTTTTT.

This CDR3 is CATGGGGPNEQFF. The CDR3 DNA follows: TGTGCCACCGGGGGGGGAGGACCAAATGAGCAGTTCTTC. This chain joins TRBV10-3 and TRBJ2-1; TRBD2 matches 8 bases. Unmatched junction bases numbered 9, after V lost 10 bases and J lost 7 bases. Germline CDR1 and CDR2: ENHRY and SYGVKD. This CDR3 contains 13 residues.

The genes are TRBV28 and TRBJ1-3, with no clear D. The CDR3 extends over 16 amino acids. The germline V and J ends were trimmed by 3 bases and 0 bases, with 12 bases remaining between them. Germline CDR1 MDHEN, CDR2 SYDVKM. The CDR3 reads CASSFLHGFSGNTIYF. The DNA of the CDR3 is TGTGCCAGCAGTTTTTTGCACGGTTTCTCTGGAAACACCATATATTTT.

The chain links TRBV11-2 to TRBJ1-2, with 9 nucleotides matching TRBD1. CDR3 size: 14 residues. The V gene's germline CDR1 is SGHAT and CDR2 FQNNGV. V lost 0 bases, J lost 5 bases, and 1 base stayed unmatched. Written as DNA, the CDR3 is TGTGCCAGCAGCTTAGACGGGACAGGGTATGGCTACACCTTC. It is translated as CASSLDGTGYGYTF.

This chain joins TRBV11-2 and TRBJ1-2; weak D call: TRBD1 (6 bases). Germline-derived CDR1 and CDR2 are SGHAT and FQNNGV. CDR3 length equals 12 residues. V was clipped by 4 bases and J by 11 bases, with 14 bases between them. CDR3 sequence: CASSSERGFYTF. CDR3 in DNA: TGTGCCAGCAGCTCAGAGAGGGGGTTTTACACCTTC.

This chain uses TRBV28 with TRBJ2-2; tentatively, D is TRBD2 (6 bases). The germline gives CDR1 MDHEN, CDR2 SYDVKM. V was clipped by 7 bases and J by 4 bases, with 22 bases between them. The CDR3 covers 17 residues. The CDR3 DNA reads TGTGCCAGCACCCCCCCGGGGACTGTCGAGGGCACCGGGGAGCTGTTTTTT. Protein product: CASTPPGTVEGTGELFF.

This clone is a singleton in its sample. V gene TRBV5-1 combines with J gene TRBJ1-2; D might be TRBD1 (5 bases). The CDR3 covers 15 residues. V lost 0 bases to trimming and J lost 4 bases, with 13 bases between them. The germline V gene encodes CDR1 SGHRS and CDR2 YFSETQ. CDR3 protein: CASSLEPDRTYGYTF. The DNA for the CDR3 is TGCGCCAGCAGCTTGGAACCCGACAGAACCTATGGCTACACCTTC.

V and J are TRBV3-1 (or the pseudogene TRBV3-2) and TRBJ1-3, with D possibly being TRBD1 (5 bases). Trimming removed 4 bases at V and 2 bases at J, with 15 bases between. There are 16 residues in the CDR3. Germline V gene sequence: CDR1 LGHDT, CDR2 YNNKEL (reference sequence). DNA of the CDR3: TGTGCCAGCAGCCCCCCCATAGGGGTCGCTGGAAACACCATATATTTT. The encoded protein is CASSPPIGVAGNTIYF.

The genes are TRBV2 and TRBJ2-1, with a tentative D call TRBD1 (5 bases). Germline assignment: CDR1 SNHLY and CDR2 FYNNEI. CDR3 length: 15 residues. V was trimmed by 5 bases and J by 4 bases, leaving 15 bases between them. CDR3 in amino acids: CASSSRGGSYNEQFF. The DNA for the CDR3 is TGTGCCAGCAGTTCTAGGGGCGGCAGTTACAATGAGCAGTTCTTC. Supplemented by reference TRBV2 and TRBJ2-1, the full variable domain reads EPEVTQTPSHQVTQMGQEVILRCVPISNHLYFYWYRQILGQKVEFLVSFYNNEISEKSEIFDDQFSVERPDGSNFTLKIRSTKLEDSAMYFCASSSRGGSYNEQFFGPGTRLTVL.

The V call is TRBV19, the J call TRBJ2-1; TRBD1 might be the D (5 bases). Looked up from germline, CDR1 is LNHDA and CDR2 is SQIVND (reference sequence). The ends were cut back, 7 bases at V and 9 bases at J, with 19 bases in the middle. The CDR3 is made up of 14 amino acids. Here the CDR3 DNA reads TGTGCCAGTACCCCACAAAGGGGAAGGAGTGAGCAGTTCTTC. It specifies CASTPQRGRSEQFF.

This clone was observed a handful of times. This chain joins TRBV7-2 and TRBJ2-4, with 9 bases aligning to TRBD1. The CDR3 totals 16 residues. CDR1 and CDR2 from the germline V gene are SGHTA and FQGNSA. V lost 3 bases to trimming and J lost 6 bases; unmatched junction nucleotides: 9. In DNA form, the CDR3 reads TGTGCCAGCAGCTTCACAGGGGGCGCGATAGGAAACATTCAGTACTTC. Its translation is CASSFTGGAIGNIQYF.

The J gene is TRBJ2-3, the V gene TRBV6-6, with D possibly being TRBD2 (6 bases). CDR1 MNHNY and CDR2 SVGAGI come from the germline V gene (reference sequence). The length of the CDR3 is 18 residues. Trimming left V 5 bases short and J 0 bases short, with 21 bases between. The CDR3 DNA reads as TGTGCCAGCAGTCAGACCCGGGTCGGGGGTAAAAGCACAGATACGCAGTATTTT. Translating it yields CASSQTRVGGKSTDTQYF.